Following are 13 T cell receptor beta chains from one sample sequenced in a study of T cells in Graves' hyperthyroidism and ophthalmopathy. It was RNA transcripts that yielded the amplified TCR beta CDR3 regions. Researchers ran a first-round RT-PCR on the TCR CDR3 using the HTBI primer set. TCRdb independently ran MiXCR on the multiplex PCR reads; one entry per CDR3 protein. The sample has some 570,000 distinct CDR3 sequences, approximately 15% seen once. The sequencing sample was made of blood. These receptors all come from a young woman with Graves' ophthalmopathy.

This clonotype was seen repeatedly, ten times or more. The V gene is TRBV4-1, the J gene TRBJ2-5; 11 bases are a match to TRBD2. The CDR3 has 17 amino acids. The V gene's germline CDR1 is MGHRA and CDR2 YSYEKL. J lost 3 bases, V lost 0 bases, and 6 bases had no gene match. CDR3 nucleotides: TGCGCCAGCAGCCAAGAAACCGGGACTAGCGGAGAAGAGACCCAGTACTTC. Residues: CASSQETGTSGEETQYF.

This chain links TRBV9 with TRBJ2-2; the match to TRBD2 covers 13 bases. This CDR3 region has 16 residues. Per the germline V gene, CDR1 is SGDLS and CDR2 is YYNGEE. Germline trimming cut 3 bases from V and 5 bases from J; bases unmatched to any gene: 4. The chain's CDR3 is CASSEGLAGYTGELFF. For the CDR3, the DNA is TGTGCCAGCAGCGAGGGACTAGCGGGATATACCGGGGAGCTGTTTTTT. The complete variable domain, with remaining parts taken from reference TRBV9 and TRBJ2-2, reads DSGVTQTPKHLITATGQRVTLRCSPRSGDLSVYWYQQSLDQGLQFLIQYYNGEERAKGNILERFSAQQFPDLHSELNLSSLELGDSALYFCASSEGLAGYTGELFFGEGSRLTVL.

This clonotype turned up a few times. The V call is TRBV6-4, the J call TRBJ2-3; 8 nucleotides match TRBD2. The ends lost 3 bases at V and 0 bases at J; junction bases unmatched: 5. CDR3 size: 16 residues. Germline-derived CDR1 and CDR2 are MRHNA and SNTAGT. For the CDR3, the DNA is TGTGCCAGCAGTGAAATAGCGGGGACTAGCACAGATACGCAGTATTTT. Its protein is CASSEIAGTSTDTQYF.

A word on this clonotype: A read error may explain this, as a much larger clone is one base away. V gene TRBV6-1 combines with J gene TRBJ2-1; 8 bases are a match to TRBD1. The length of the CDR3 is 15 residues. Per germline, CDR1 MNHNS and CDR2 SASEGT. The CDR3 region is CANSHGTGVTNEQFF. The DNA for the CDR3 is TGTGCCAACAGTCATGGGACAGGAGTAACCAATGAGCAGTTCTTC.

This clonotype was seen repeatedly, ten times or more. The CDR3 reads CASTLPGNYGYTF. CDR3 bases: TGTGCCAGCACCTTGCCGGGGAACTATGGCTACACCTTC. The rearrangement joins TRBV28 to TRBJ1-2, with D unresolved. CDR3 length: 13 residues. V gave up 7 bases and J gave up 2 bases, with 11 bases separating them. Germline CDR1 MDHEN, CDR2 SYDVKM.

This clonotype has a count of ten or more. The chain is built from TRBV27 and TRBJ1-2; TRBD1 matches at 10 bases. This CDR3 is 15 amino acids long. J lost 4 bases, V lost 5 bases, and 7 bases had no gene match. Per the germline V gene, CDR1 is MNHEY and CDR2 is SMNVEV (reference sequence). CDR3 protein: CASSISGQGGYGYTF. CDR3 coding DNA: TGTGCCAGCAGTATCAGCGGACAGGGGGGCTATGGCTACACCTTC.

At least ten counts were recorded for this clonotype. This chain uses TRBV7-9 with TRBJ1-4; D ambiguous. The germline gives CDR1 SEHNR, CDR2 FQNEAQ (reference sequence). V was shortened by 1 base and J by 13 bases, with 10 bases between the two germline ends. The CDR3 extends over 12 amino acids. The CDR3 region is CASSLDRVILFF. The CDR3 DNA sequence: TGTGCCAGCAGCTTAGATAGGGTGATACTGTTTTTT. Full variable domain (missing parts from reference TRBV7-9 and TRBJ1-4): DTGVSQNPRHKITKRGQNVTFRCDPISEHNRLYWYRQTLGQGPEFLTYFQNEAQLEKSRLLSDRFSAERPKGSFSTLEIQRTEQGDSAMYLCASSLDRVILFFGSGTQLSVL.

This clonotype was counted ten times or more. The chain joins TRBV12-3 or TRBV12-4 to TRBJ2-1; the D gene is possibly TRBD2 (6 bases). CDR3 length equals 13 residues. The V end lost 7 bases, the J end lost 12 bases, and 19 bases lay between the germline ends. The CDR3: CASTTTSYAVQFF. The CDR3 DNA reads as TGTGCCAGCACTACGACTAGTTATGCGGTGCAGTTCTTC.

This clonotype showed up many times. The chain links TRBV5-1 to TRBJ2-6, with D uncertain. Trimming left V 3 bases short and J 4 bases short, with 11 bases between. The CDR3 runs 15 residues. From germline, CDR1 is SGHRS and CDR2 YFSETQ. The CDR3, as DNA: TGCGCCAGCAGCTCGACAAATTCAGGGGCCAACGTCCTGACTTTC. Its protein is CASSSTNSGANVLTF.

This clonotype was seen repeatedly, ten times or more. As DNA, the CDR3 is TGTGCCAGCGACGATACGGACCAGGAGGCCTTTAGCAATCAGCCCCAGCATTTT. Translating it yields CASDDTDQEAFSNQPQHF. V gene TRBV7-9 combines with J gene TRBJ1-5; no clear D gene. Trimming shortened V by 8 bases and J by 0 bases, and 23 bases separated the two germline ends. Germline values: CDR1 SEHNR, CDR2 FQNEAQ (reference sequence). The CDR3 covers 18 residues.

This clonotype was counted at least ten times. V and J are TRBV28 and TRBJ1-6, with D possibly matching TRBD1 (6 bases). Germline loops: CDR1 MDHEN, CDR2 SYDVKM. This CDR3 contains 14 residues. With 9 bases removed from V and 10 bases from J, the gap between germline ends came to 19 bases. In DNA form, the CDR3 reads TGTGCCAGTTCTCCAGGGGTCTCAAAGTCACCCCTCCACTTT. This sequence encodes CASSPGVSKSPLHF.

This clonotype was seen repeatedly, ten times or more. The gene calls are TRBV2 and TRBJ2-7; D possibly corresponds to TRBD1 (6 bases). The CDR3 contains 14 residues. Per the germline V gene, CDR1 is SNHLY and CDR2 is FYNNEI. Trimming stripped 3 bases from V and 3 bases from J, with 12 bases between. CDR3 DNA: TGTGCCAGCAGTGAGGCAGGGGTCGGCTACGAGCAGTACTTC. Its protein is CASSEAGVGYEQYF.

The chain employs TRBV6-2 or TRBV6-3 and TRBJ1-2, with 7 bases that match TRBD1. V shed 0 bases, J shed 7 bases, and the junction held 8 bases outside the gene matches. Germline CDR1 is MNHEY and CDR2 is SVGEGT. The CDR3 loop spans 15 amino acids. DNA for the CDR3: TGTGCCAGCAGTTACTCCCGGGACAGCGTCTCTGGCTACACCTTC. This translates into CASSYSRDSVSGYTF.